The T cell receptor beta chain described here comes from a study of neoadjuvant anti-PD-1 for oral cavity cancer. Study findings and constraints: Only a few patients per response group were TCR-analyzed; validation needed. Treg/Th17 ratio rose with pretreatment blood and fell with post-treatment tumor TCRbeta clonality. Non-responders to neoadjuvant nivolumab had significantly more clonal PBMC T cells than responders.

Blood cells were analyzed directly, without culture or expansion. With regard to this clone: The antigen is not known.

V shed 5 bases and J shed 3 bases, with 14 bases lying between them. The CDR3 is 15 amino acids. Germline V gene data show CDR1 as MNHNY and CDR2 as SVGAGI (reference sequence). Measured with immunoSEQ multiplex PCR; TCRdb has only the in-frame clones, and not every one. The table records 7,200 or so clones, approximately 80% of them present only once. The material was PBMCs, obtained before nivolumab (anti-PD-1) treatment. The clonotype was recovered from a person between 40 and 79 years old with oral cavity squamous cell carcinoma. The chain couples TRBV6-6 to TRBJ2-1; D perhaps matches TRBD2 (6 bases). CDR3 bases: TGTGCCAGCAGTGCCGGGACTCCCGTCTACAATGAGCAGTTCTTC. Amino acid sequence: CASSAGTPVYNEQFF.